This T cell receptor beta chain was identified during a study of blood T cell repertoires in COVID-19. Profiled with immunoSEQ multiplex PCR; TCRdb holds only in-frame clones, not every one. Of about 140,000 clones in the sample, around 89% were seen once. The CDR3 loop spans 19 amino acids. CDR1 is SGHKS, CDR2 YYEKEE, per germline (reference sequence). The V and J ends lost 4 bases and 0 bases, in that order; junction bases with no gene match: 18. Sequencing was done on a sample of peripheral blood. The origin of this receptor is a woman at least 80 years old with acute or convalescent COVID-19. This sequence joins TRBV5-5 and TRBJ2-5; 7 nucleotides line up with TRBD1. The CDR3 DNA is TGTGCCAGCAGCCACGTCACAGGGGCACCAACAACCAACCAAGAGACCCAGTACTTC. This gives the protein CASSHVTGAPTTNQETQYF.